This TCR beta chain was captured by sequencing in a study of T cell responses to AZD1222 COVID-19 vaccine. With 5 bases removed from V and 4 bases from J, the gap between germline ends came to 26 bases. Germline V lookup: CDR1 SGHTA, CDR2 FQGTGA. This CDR3 region has 18 residues. Points from the study as a whole: Once two AZD1222 doses were given, Spike-specific TCR breadth and depth went up. Most donors were white British, females outnumbered males, and clonal diversity was possibly underestimated. Baseline antibody screening turned up just six or seven seropositive AZD1222 recipients.

Comment on this clone: Antigen unknown.

Sequencing was performed with immunoSEQ multiplex PCR; in TCRdb, only in-frame clones are kept and a portion is missing. The data show 86,000 or so clones, about 82% seen once. Specimen: peripheral blood, collected 28 days after the second AZD1222 dose. The gene calls are TRBV7-3 and TRBJ1-2; possibly TRBD1 for D (5 bases). This clonotype originated in an adult who received the AZD1222 COVID-19 vaccine. The chain's CDR3 is CASSPGHGNPSGTYGYTF. For the CDR3, the DNA is TGTGCCAGCAGCCCTGGGCACGGTAATCCCTCCGGGACCTATGGCTACACCTTC.